Described below is a single TCR beta chain sequence and its context. Its antigen is unknown. Profiling relied on immunoSEQ multiplex PCR, and the TCRdb table lists in-frame clones only, not all of them. The sample comprises 150,000 to 200,000 clones, around 93% of which are singletons, and approximately 2% rests with the top ten. The data are from a study of T cell responses to AZD1222 COVID-19 vaccine. Findings of the study overall: CD4 TCRs linked to vaccination spanned spike, dominating at 160-218 and 743-854. Spike-specific TCR breadth and depth went up after people got two AZD1222 doses. Targets within unmutated variant regions were reportedly found for nearly half of spike-specific TCRs.

This CDR3 is built from 13 residues. V was cut by 1 base and J by 6 bases, with 9 bases left in between. Germline-derived CDR1 and CDR2 are MNHNY and SVGAGI (reference sequence). This specimen was peripheral blood, taken on day 0 of AZD1222 vaccination. The receptor's source is an adult in good health. J is TRBJ1-1 and V is TRBV6-6, with D possibly TRBD1 on 5 matching bases. CDR3 residues: CASSYYGAAEAFF. The CDR3 coding sequence is TGTGCCAGCAGTTACTACGGGGCAGCTGAAGCTTTCTTT.